This paragraph reports one T cell receptor beta chain. Its target is not known. These data belong to a study of shared clonotypes between healthy human individuals. About the study: CD4 naive cells filled three plates per donor, CD4 memory three, CD8 naive two and CD8 memory one. Study-wide points: The diversity represented, both genetic and in exposure history, was limited by few donors. Compared with memory subsets, naive subsets generally had larger estimated richness.

Several immunoSEQ 96-well plates shared each subset's DNA, each plate a replicate. Clones were read by immunoSEQ multiplex PCR, and TCRdb kept only the in-frame ones, dropping some. The table records around 700,000 clones, roughly 70% of them present only once. Trimming took 3 bases from V and 2 from J, leaving 21 bases between them. CDR3 size: 18 residues. Germline values: CDR1 SSHAT, CDR2 FNYEAQ (reference sequence). The chain employs TRBV7-7 and TRBJ2-3; D not resolved. Input material: memory CD4+ T cells sorted from blood. The subset here: CD45RA-negative fraction. This clonotype originated in a woman under 40 in good health. The CDR3 loop reads CASSFNPPGPLTTDTQYF. The CDR3, as DNA: TGTGCCAGCAGCTTCAACCCCCCGGGCCCACTTACCACAGATACGCAGTATTTT.